These 22 T cell receptor beta chains were sequenced from one sample in a study of blood T cell repertoires in COVID-19. Profiling relied on immunoSEQ multiplex PCR, and the TCRdb table lists in-frame clones only, not all of them. The sample shows about 200,000 clones, around nine tenths of them seen only once. Source material: peripheral blood. These receptors came from a man in his late teens or twenties with active or convalescent COVID-19.

The chain couples TRBV7-9 to TRBJ1-1, with TRBD1 as a possible D gene (5 bases). This CDR3 contains 17 residues. CDR1 and CDR2 from the germline V gene are SEHNR and FQNEAQ (reference sequence). Trimming pared 4 bases from V and 4 bases from J, leaving 22 bases between. The CDR3 DNA reads as TGTGCCAGCAGCTCCATGGGGCCGACCGGGCGGACCACTGAAGCTTTCTTT. This codes for CASSSMGPTGRTTEAFF.

The chain couples TRBV3-1 (or the pseudogene TRBV3-2) to TRBJ1-2; D is unclear. Germline lookup yields CDR1 LGHDT and CDR2 YNNKEL (reference sequence). Between the trimmed V and J ends, which lost 1 base and 4 bases, there was a span of 7 bases. The CDR3 loop spans 13 amino acids. CDR3 nucleotide sequence: TGTGCCAGCAGCCAAGTGGGCCTCTATGGCTACACCTTC. It translates to CASSQVGLYGYTF.

The chain has TRBV6-5 and TRBJ1-5; 8 nucleotides match TRBD1. V shed 5 bases and J 6 bases; nucleotides not matched to a gene: 6. Germline CDR1 reads MNHEY; CDR2 reads SVGAGI. The CDR3 consists of 14 residues. The CDR3 loop reads CASSSRRGPQPQHF. Here the CDR3 DNA reads TGTGCCAGCAGTAGTCGCAGGGGGCCTCAGCCCCAGCATTTT.

This clone was counted once. The chain has TRBV2 and TRBJ2-3, with D maybe TRBD2 (6 bases). V was trimmed by 8 bases and J by 4 bases, leaving 16 bases between them. Germline V CDR1 and CDR2: SNHLY, FYNNEI. The CDR3 has 14 residues. The CDR3, as DNA: TGTGCCAGCTCTGAGTCTAGCGCGTCAGATACGCAGTATTTT. It yields the protein CASSESSASDTQYF.

The chain joins TRBV19 to TRBJ2-3; D is possibly TRBD1 (6 bases). The germline V gene encodes CDR1 LNHDA and CDR2 SQIVND (reference sequence). The CDR3 totals 16 residues. V was pared by 5 bases and J by 2 bases, with 17 bases between. The chain's CDR3 is CASSVGQPNSTDTQYF. CDR3 bases: TGTGCCAGTAGTGTCGGACAGCCAAATTCCACAGATACGCAGTATTTT.

In this sample, this clone turned up a few times. This chain links TRBV3-1 (or the pseudogene TRBV3-2) with TRBJ2-7; TRBD1 matches 9 bases. The V and J ends lost 3 bases and 6 bases, in that order; junction bases with no gene match: 6. Germline V gives CDR1 LGHDT, CDR2 YNNKEL (reference sequence). The CDR3 covers 14 residues. The CDR3 sequence is CASSHRDRAIEQYF. The CDR3 DNA is TGTGCCAGCAGCCACCGGGACAGGGCCATCGAGCAGTACTTC.

Here the CDR3 reads CASSLEGAGGYTF. CDR3 nucleotides: TGTGCCAGCAGTTTAGAGGGGGCCGGGGGCTACACCTTC. This chain links TRBV28 with TRBJ1-2; 7 nucleotides line up with TRBD1. Unmatched junction bases numbered 5, after V lost 2 bases and J lost 8 bases. Germline CDR1 reads MDHEN; CDR2 reads SYDVKM. CDR3 length equals 13 residues.

The chain combines TRBV28 with TRBJ1-2; D gene ambiguous. Germline assignment: CDR1 MDHEN and CDR2 SYDVKM. V was shortened by 6 bases and J by 5 bases, with 10 bases between the two germline ends. CDR3 size: 12 residues. The CDR3 DNA follows: TGTGCCAGCAGCCCTATAAAATATGGCTACACCTTC. This encodes CASSPIKYGYTF.

V gene TRBV4-3 combines with J gene TRBJ2-7; 10 positions match TRBD2. CDR1 and CDR2 from the germline V gene are LGHNA and YSLEER. The CDR3 has 16 residues. The J segment lost 6 bases and the V segment lost 1 base, leaving 9 bases of the junction unmatched. The CDR3 DNA is TGCGCCAGCAGCCAAGCCCTCGGACTAGCGGCTCTCGAGCAGTACTTC. It encodes CASSQALGLAALEQYF.

This sequence joins TRBV6-6 and TRBJ1-3, with 8 bases lining up with TRBD1. The CDR3 contains 13 residues. The J segment lost 2 bases and the V segment lost 11 bases, leaving 5 bases of the junction unmatched. CDR1 MNHNY and CDR2 SVGAGI come from the germline V gene (reference sequence). The CDR3 region is CAGGQGAGNTIYF. The CDR3 region has the DNA TGTGCCGGAGGACAGGGTGCTGGAAACACCATATATTTT.

The chain combines TRBV4-1 with TRBJ1-5, with D perhaps matching TRBD1 (5 bases). Trimming left V 0 bases short and J 7 bases short, with 10 bases between. In germline, CDR1 is MGHRA, CDR2 YSYEKL. This CDR3 contains 14 residues. This chain's CDR3 is CASSQDGQGQPQHF. CDR3 nucleotide sequence: TGCGCCAGCAGCCAAGATGGGCAGGGACAGCCCCAGCATTTT.

The genes are TRBV5-6 and TRBJ1-2; D is unclear. The ends were cut back, 0 bases at V and 8 bases at J, with 11 bases in the middle. This CDR3 has 13 residues. Germline CDR1 is SGHDT and CDR2 is YYEEEE. In DNA form, the CDR3 reads TGTGCCAGCAGCTTGGGTAGACTTGGGGGCTACACCTTC. Encoded protein: CASSLGRLGGYTF.

The chain uses TRBV9 and TRBJ2-7; 8 nucleotides agree with TRBD1. There are 15 residues in the CDR3. CDR1 is SGDLS and CDR2 is YYNGEE in the germline V gene. V was pared by 2 bases and J by 6 bases, with 10 bases of the junction left unmatched. This chain's CDR3 is CASSVGARGPGEQYF. The CDR3 DNA follows: TGTGCCAGCAGCGTTGGAGCCAGGGGGCCAGGCGAGCAGTACTTC.

This chain connects TRBV9 to TRBJ2-5; 10 bases are a match to TRBD2. The germline V gene encodes CDR1 SGDLS and CDR2 YYNGEE. V shed 0 bases and J 4 bases; nucleotides not matched to a gene: 12. This CDR3 has 18 residues. This CDR3 reads CASSVGVGTSVNGETQYF. The CDR3 bases are TGTGCCAGCAGCGTAGGGGTCGGGACTAGCGTTAATGGAGAGACCCAGTACTTC. Full variable domain (missing parts from reference TRBV9 and TRBJ2-5): DSGVTQTPKHLITATGQRVTLRCSPRSGDLSVYWYQQSLDQGLQFLIQYYNGEERAKGNILERFSAQQFPDLHSELNLSSLELGDSALYFCASSVGVGTSVNGETQYFGPGTRLLVL.

The chain is built from TRBV5-1 and TRBJ2-3; 8 bases fit TRBD2. This CDR3 contains 14 residues. From germline, CDR1 is SGHRS and CDR2 YFSETQ. V gave up 10 bases and J gave up 0 bases; unmatched junction bases: 7. For the CDR3, the DNA is TGCGCCGGAAAGCGGGAGAGTAGCACAGATACGCAGTATTTT. Its translation: CAGKRESSTDTQYF. The variable domain in full, completed from reference TRBV5-1 and TRBJ2-3, reads KAGVTQTPRYLIKTRGQQVTLSCSPISGHRSVSWYQQTPGQGLQFLFEYFSETQRNKGNFPGRFSGRQFSNSRSEMNVSTLELGDSALYLCAGKRESSTDTQYFGPGTRLTVL.

V and J are TRBV4-1 and TRBJ2-2; D uncertain. Germline V gives CDR1 MGHRA, CDR2 YSYEKL. There are 17 residues in the CDR3. Trimming pared 0 bases from V and 0 bases from J, leaving 11 bases between. CDR3 sequence (DNA): TGCGCCAGCAGCCAAGATCGGCTAGACGCGAACACCGGGGAGCTGTTTTTT. It yields the protein CASSQDRLDANTGELFF.

V usage is TRBV11-3 and J usage is TRBJ2-3, with 15 bases that match TRBD2. The J segment lost 5 bases and the V segment lost 4 bases, leaving 4 bases of the junction unmatched. CDR1 is SGHNT, CDR2 YENEEA, per germline. This CDR3 has 16 amino acids. The CDR3 coding sequence is TGTGCCAGCAGCTCGGGACTAGCGGGGGGTCTAGATACGCAGTATTTT. Translation gives CASSSGLAGGLDTQYF.

V usage is TRBV7-9 and J usage is TRBJ1-2; the D is unclear. Trimming left V 8 bases short and J 5 bases short, with 24 bases between. The germline V gene encodes CDR1 SEHNR and CDR2 FQNEAQ (reference sequence). This CDR3 comprises 16 residues. The CDR3 spells CASQGPGRINEYGYTF. CDR3 bases: TGTGCCAGCCAAGGACCCGGGAGGATAAACGAATATGGCTACACCTTC.

The J gene is TRBJ1-3, the V gene TRBV30; no firm D call. The germline V and J ends were trimmed by 2 bases and 0 bases, with 8 bases remaining between them. Per germline, CDR1 GTSNPN and CDR2 SVGIG (reference sequence). This CDR3 comprises 14 residues. CDR3 nucleotide sequence: TGTGCCTGGAGTAGGGAGAGCTCTGGAAACACCATATATTTT. Translating it yields CAWSRESSGNTIYF.

The CDR3 region is CASTAVNEKLFF. In DNA, the CDR3 is TGTGCCAGCACGGCGGTTAATGAAAAACTGTTTTTT. The chain is built from TRBV2 and TRBJ1-4; D unclear. The CDR3 has 12 residues. V dropped 7 bases and J dropped 4 bases, with 7 bases sitting between them. Per germline, CDR1 SNHLY and CDR2 FYNNEI.

V gene TRBV28 combines with J gene TRBJ1-1, with D perhaps matching TRBD1 (5 bases). CDR3 size: 14 residues. Trimming shortened V by 3 bases and J by 5 bases, and 13 bases separated the two germline ends. CDR1 is MDHEN, CDR2 SYDVKM, per germline. CDR3 DNA sequence: TGTGCCAGCAGTTTTACTGGGGCGAGGACTGAAGCTTTCTTT. Residues: CASSFTGARTEAFF.

This clone was detected ten times or more. The chain couples TRBV10-2 to TRBJ2-1; 12 nucleotides agree with TRBD2. Looked up from germline, CDR1 is WSHSY and CDR2 is SAAADI. The trim removed 6 bases at V and 9 bases at J, leaving 9 bases unmatched. This CDR3 is built from 15 residues. The CDR3 nucleotides are TGCGCCAGCAGATGGACTAGCGGGGCCTCGGGTGAGCAGTTCTTC. This gives the protein CASRWTSGASGEQFF.